Shown below are 30 T cell receptor beta chains from a single sample sequenced in a study of CD8+CD57+ T cells in acquired aplastic anemia. Using genomic DNA as the template, TCR beta VDJ and CDR3 profiling was carried out. TCRdb used MiXCR to reprocess the reads, holding one entry per CDR3 protein. The top ten clones hold around 28% of a sample with some 210,000 distinct CDR3 sequences, around 60% of them seen once. The sequencing sample was made of sorted CD4+, CD8+, or CD8+CD57+ T cells (not recorded which) from PBMCs. These receptors all come from a human donor in good health.

Many counts were recorded for this clonotype. V gene TRBV13 combines with J gene TRBJ2-7; D may correspond to TRBD1 or TRBD2 (5 bases each). Germline values: CDR1 PRHDT, CDR2 FYEKMQ (reference sequence). The CDR3 is made up of 18 amino acids. V was cut by 4 bases and J by 4 bases, with 26 bases left in between. The CDR3 loop reads CASSSEHSGGTPRYEQYF. In nucleotides, the CDR3 is TGTGCCAGCAGCTCTGAACACTCCGGTGGGACCCCGAGATACGAGCAGTACTTC.

This clonotype was seen many times. The V and J genes are TRBV12-3 or TRBV12-4 and TRBJ2-3; possibly TRBD2 for D (5 bases). V lost 2 bases and J lost 0, with 9 bases in between. The CDR3 has 15 amino acids. Here the CDR3 reads CASSLLATSTDTQYF. The CDR3 nucleotides are TGTGCCAGCAGTTTATTAGCGACTAGCACAGATACGCAGTATTTT.

V is TRBV2 and J is TRBJ1-1; 8 bases map to TRBD1. The CDR3 is 13 residues long. Germline V gene data show CDR1 as SNHLY and CDR2 as FYNNEI. Losses at the gene ends were 6 bases for V and 3 bases for J; bases not matched to a gene: 3. CDR3 amino acids: CASRDRVDTEAFF. CDR3 DNA: TGTGCCAGCAGGGACAGGGTGGACACTGAAGCTTTCTTT. Full variable domain (remainder filled in from reference TRBV2 and TRBJ1-1): EPEVTQTPSHQVTQMGQEVILRCVPISNHLYFYWYRQILGQKVEFLVSFYNNEISEKSEIFDDQFSVERPDGSNFTLKIRSTKLEDSAMYFCASRDRVDTEAFFGQGTRLTVV.

The chain carries TRBV20-1 and TRBJ2-2, with a weak D call TRBD2 (5 bases). Germline CDR1 reads DFQATT; CDR2 reads SNEGSKA (reference sequence). Trimming removed 3 bases at V and 2 bases at J, with 19 bases between. This CDR3 spans 17 amino acids. The CDR3 region is CSARPLGRGGNTGELFF. In DNA form, the CDR3 reads TGCAGTGCTAGGCCCCTGGGTCGAGGAGGTAACACCGGGGAGCTGTTTTTT.

This clonotype was detected ten times or more. This rearrangement joins TRBV6-1 to TRBJ2-3, with 12 bases matching TRBD2. CDR3 length: 14 amino acids. Per germline, CDR1 MNHNS and CDR2 SASEGT. Trimming took 5 bases from V and 5 from J; bases not matched to a gene: 2. The CDR3: CASSPGLAGDTQYF. CDR3 bases: TGTGCCAGCAGTCCGGGACTAGCGGGAGATACGCAGTATTTT.

The chain combines TRBV7-9 with TRBJ2-7, with unresolved D. With 7 bases removed from V and 1 base from J, the gap between germline ends came to 11 bases. This CDR3 region has 13 residues. Germline V lookup: CDR1 SEHNR, CDR2 FQNEAQ (reference sequence). This CDR3 is CASTQAQSYEQYF. CDR3 DNA: TGTGCCAGCACCCAGGCTCAATCCTACGAGCAGTACTTC. Complete variable domain (other parts from reference TRBV7-9 and TRBJ2-7): DTGVSQNPRHKITKRGQNVTFRCDPISEHNRLYWYRQTLGQGPEFLTYFQNEAQLEKSRLLSDRFSAERPKGSFSTLEIQRTEQGDSAMYLCASTQAQSYEQYFGPGTRLTVT.

This chain uses TRBV7-9 with TRBJ1-5; D unresolved. The CDR3 has 14 amino acids. Germline CDR1 and CDR2: SEHNR and FQNEAQ (reference sequence). V dropped 1 base and J dropped 7 bases, with 11 bases sitting between them. The CDR3 loop reads CASSLGPLGQPQHF. Written as DNA, the CDR3 is TGTGCCAGCAGCTTAGGGCCGCTGGGGCAGCCCCAGCATTTT.

This chain links TRBV2 with TRBJ2-3, with D tentatively TRBD1 or TRBD2 (6 bases each). This CDR3 is 14 amino acids long. Trimming shortened V by 9 bases and J by 2 bases, and 15 bases separated the two germline ends. Germline CDR1 SNHLY, CDR2 FYNNEI. CDR3 protein: CARGPGALTDTQYF. The CDR3 DNA sequence: TGTGCCAGAGGTCCGGGGGCCCTCACAGATACGCAGTATTTT. The whole variable domain, remainder taken from reference TRBV2 and TRBJ2-3, is EPEVTQTPSHQVTQMGQEVILRCVPISNHLYFYWYRQILGQKVEFLVSFYNNEISEKSEIFDDQFSVERPDGSNFTLKIRSTKLEDSAMYFCARGPGALTDTQYFGPGTRLTVL.

This clonotype turned up a few times. V gene TRBV20-1 combines with J gene TRBJ2-5, with D tentatively TRBD2 (6 bases). The CDR3 is made up of 13 amino acids. V was clipped by 6 bases and J by 0 bases, with 11 bases between them. Germline CDR1 and CDR2: DFQATT and SNEGSKA (reference sequence). The CDR3, as DNA: TGCAGTGCAAGCCGGGGGTACCAAGAGACCCAGTACTTC. Its translation: CSASRGYQETQYF.

The genes are TRBV2 and TRBJ2-7; possibly TRBD2 for D (5 bases). V was pared by 5 bases and J by 3 bases, with 14 bases between. Germline loops: CDR1 SNHLY, CDR2 FYNNEI. CDR3 length: 14 residues. The CDR3 protein is CASSRASRRYEQYF. CDR3 sequence (DNA): TGTGCCAGCAGTAGGGCTAGCCGACGCTACGAGCAGTACTTC.

This chain connects TRBV12-3 or TRBV12-4 to TRBJ2-3, with TRBD2 as a possible D gene (5 bases). This CDR3 comprises 15 residues. The germline V and J ends were trimmed by 5 bases and 2 bases, with 14 bases remaining between them. The CDR3 spells CASSRTWGVTDTQYF. As DNA, the CDR3 is TGTGCCAGCAGTCGCACATGGGGAGTCACAGATACGCAGTATTTT.

This clonotype was recorded a few times. V and J are TRBV24-1 and TRBJ2-1; 8 bases agree with TRBD1. The CDR3 is 15 amino acids. V trimming: 4 bases; J trimming: 3 bases; junction bases outside the gene matches: 4. The germline V gene encodes CDR1 KGHDR and CDR2 SFDVKD. The CDR3 DNA sequence: TGTGCCACCAGTGAACACAGGGGGAACTACAATGAGCAGTTCTTC. Translation gives CATSEHRGNYNEQFF.

A single count supports this clonotype. The chain combines TRBV5-1 with TRBJ1-2; 8 bases fit TRBD1. Germline CDR1 is SGHRS and CDR2 is YFSETQ. CDR3 length: 15 amino acids. The J segment lost 5 bases and the V segment lost 4 bases, leaving 10 bases of the junction unmatched. In nucleotides, the CDR3 is TGCGCCAGCAGCCTAGGGACAGGACAGGGATATGGCTACACCTTC. Its translation is CASSLGTGQGYGYTF.

The chain couples TRBV10-3 to TRBJ1-1, with D perhaps matching TRBD1 (6 bases). Deletions cut 5 bases from V and 4 bases from J, with 17 bases between. Germline assignment: CDR1 ENHRY and CDR2 SYGVKD. The CDR3 sequence is 15 residues long. Here the CDR3 DNA reads TGTGCCATCAGTAGTATGGAGAGGGGGTTCACTGAAGCTTTCTTT. The encoded protein is CAISSMERGFTEAFF.

The chain uses TRBV2 and TRBJ2-2; TRBD2 might be the D (5 bases). Trimming took 3 bases from V and 1 from J, leaving 6 bases between them. Germline-derived CDR1 and CDR2 are SNHLY and FYNNEI. This CDR3 has 14 residues. The CDR3 region has the DNA TGTGCCAGCAGTGACGAGGGGAACACCGGGGAGCTGTTTTTT. Its translation: CASSDEGNTGELFF. Based on the CDR3 plus reference TRBV2 and TRBJ2-2, the full variable domain is EPEVTQTPSHQVTQMGQEVILRCVPISNHLYFYWYRQILGQKVEFLVSFYNNEISEKSEIFDDQFSVERPDGSNFTLKIRSTKLEDSAMYFCASSDEGNTGELFFGEGSRLTVL.

This sequence joins TRBV2 and TRBJ1-2; the D is unclear. This CDR3 has 13 residues. CDR1 and CDR2 from the germline V gene are SNHLY and FYNNEI. Trimming stripped 1 base from V and 0 bases from J, with 3 bases between. The CDR3 reads CASSEDANYGYTF. The DNA for the CDR3 is TGTGCCAGCAGTGAAGATGCTAACTATGGCTACACCTTC.

V gene TRBV15 combines with J gene TRBJ2-1; D remains unclear. The germline CDR1 and CDR2 sequences are LNHNV and YYDKDF (reference sequence). The CDR3 covers 13 residues. The V gene lost 5 bases and the J gene lost 9 bases, with 14 bases spanning the gap. The CDR3 bases are TGTGCCACCAGCTTAGCCAAGACCCGTGAGCAGTTCTTC. Translated: CATSLAKTREQFF. The complete variable domain, with remaining parts taken from reference TRBV15 and TRBJ2-1, reads DAMVIQNPRYQVTQFGKPVTLSCSQTLNHNVMYWYQQKSSQAPKLLFHYYDKDFNNEADTPDNFQSRRPNTSFCFLDIRSPGLGDTAMYLCATSLAKTREQFFGPGTRLTVL.

V is TRBV24-1 and J is TRBJ2-3; no firm D call. The V end was cut by 3 bases, the J end by 0 bases, with 9 bases between. The CDR3 length is 15 residues. CDR1 and CDR2 from the germline V gene are KGHDR and SFDVKD. The CDR3 region is CATSDAPGSTDTQYF. The CDR3 coding sequence is TGTGCCACCAGTGATGCCCCCGGTAGCACAGATACGCAGTATTTT.

V and J are TRBV7-9 and TRBJ2-7, with D hard to call. Deletions cut 2 bases from V and 5 bases from J, with 16 bases between. The germline gives CDR1 SEHNR, CDR2 FQNEAQ (reference sequence). The CDR3 spans 15 residues. In DNA, the CDR3 is TGTGCCAGCAGCTTAACCCGGACGAGAGTCCACGAGCAGTACTTC. It codes for CASSLTRTRVHEQYF.

This clonotype appeared a single time. Written as DNA, the CDR3 is TGCAGTGCACCCGACAGGGGCGATAATTCACCCCTCCACTTT. The encoded protein is CSAPDRGDNSPLHF. The chain couples TRBV20-1 to TRBJ1-6, with TRBD1 identical over 8 bases. The CDR3 runs 14 residues. Per the germline V gene, CDR1 is DFQATT and CDR2 is SNEGSKA (reference sequence). V gave up 6 bases and J gave up 5 bases; unmatched junction bases: 6.

Note on this clonotype: A much larger clone is a single base away; this may be a read error. The rearrangement joins TRBV4-1 to TRBJ2-1; 7 bases line up with TRBD2. The CDR3 has 18 residues. Germline CDR1 MGHRA, CDR2 YSYEKL. The trim removed 0 bases at V and 3 bases at J, leaving 11 bases unmatched. The CDR3 here is CASSQDPPGGINYNEQFF. CDR3 DNA: TGCGCCAGCAGCCAAGATCCACCCGGGGGGATAAACTACAATGAGCAGTTCTTC.

About this clonotype: The CDR3 ends on some other residue instead of the conserved phenylalanine or tryptophan, so this is likely a read error. The DNA is omitted, as the CDR3 cannot be located on it reliably, and the CDR3 follows TCRdb's listing. The chain has TRBV5-6 and TRBJ2-1. Germline CDR1 reads SGHDT; CDR2 reads YYEEEE. With termini counted, the CDR3 has 8 amino acids. The chain's CDR3 is CASSLASD.

This sequence joins TRBV7-9 and TRBJ2-7; TRBD2 matches at 7 bases. After removal of 1 base from V and 3 bases from J, the junction contained 0 bases not matched to a gene. The V gene's germline CDR1 is SEHNR and CDR2 FQNEAQ (reference sequence). CDR3 size: 13 residues. The CDR3 here is CASSLERDYEQYF. The CDR3 bases are TGTGCCAGCAGCTTAGAGCGGGACTACGAGCAGTACTTC.

The V call is TRBV9, the J call TRBJ2-7; TRBD2 matches at 8 bases. V lost 2 bases, J lost 6 bases, and 7 bases stayed unmatched. Germline-derived CDR1 and CDR2 are SGDLS and YYNGEE. This CDR3 has 14 amino acids. CDR3 nucleotide sequence: TGTGCCAGCAGCGTGGAGACTAGCGCGCTCGAGCAGTACTTC. This translates into CASSVETSALEQYF. The full variable domain, rest sourced from reference TRBV9 and TRBJ2-7, is DSGVTQTPKHLITATGQRVTLRCSPRSGDLSVYWYQQSLDQGLQFLIQYYNGEERAKGNILERFSAQQFPDLHSELNLSSLELGDSALYFCASSVETSALEQYFGPGTRLTVT.

The chain is built from TRBV2 and TRBJ2-7; 10 bases are shared with TRBD1. This CDR3 spans 14 amino acids. The J segment lost 7 bases and the V segment lost 4 bases, leaving 7 bases of the junction unmatched. Germline V gene sequence: CDR1 SNHLY, CDR2 FYNNEI. The CDR3 reads CASSAGTGAEEQYF. Here the CDR3 DNA reads TGTGCCAGCAGTGCCGGGACAGGGGCGGAAGAGCAGTACTTC. Drawing the rest from reference TRBV2 and TRBJ2-7, the complete variable domain is EPEVTQTPSHQVTQMGQEVILRCVPISNHLYFYWYRQILGQKVEFLVSFYNNEISEKSEIFDDQFSVERPDGSNFTLKIRSTKLEDSAMYFCASSAGTGAEEQYFGPGTRLTVT.

This chain links TRBV2 with TRBJ2-5; D is undetermined. Looked up from germline, CDR1 is SNHLY and CDR2 is FYNNEI. V was pared by 2 bases and J by 7 bases, with 8 bases between. The CDR3 has 12 amino acids. DNA of the CDR3: TGTGCCAGCAGTGAACAGGACGGGACCCAGTACTTC. Translated: CASSEQDGTQYF.

The chain has TRBV9 and TRBJ2-5; TRBD2 aligns across 9 bases. The germline CDR1 and CDR2 sequences are SGDLS and YYNGEE. J was trimmed by 0 bases and V by 3 bases; bases with no gene match: 9. This CDR3 comprises 17 residues. This CDR3 is CASSDTSGQRDQETQYF. The CDR3 DNA follows: TGTGCCAGCAGCGATACTAGCGGGCAGCGGGACCAAGAGACCCAGTACTTC.

The chain joins TRBV27 to TRBJ2-1, with TRBD2 matching 15 bases. Unmatched junction bases numbered 14, after V lost 10 bases and J lost 13 bases. The CDR3 runs 15 residues. Germline assignment: CDR1 MNHEY and CDR2 SMNVEV (reference sequence). The chain's CDR3 is CATYPRWTSGRGQFF. DNA of the CDR3: TGTGCCACCTATCCGCGGTGGACTAGCGGGAGGGGACAGTTCTTC.

The rearrangement links TRBV14 to TRBJ2-1; D is possibly TRBD1 (6 bases). The CDR3 has 11 residues. Trimming removed 4 bases at V and 10 bases at J, with 8 bases between. Looked up from germline, CDR1 is SGHDN and CDR2 is FVKESK. The CDR3 sequence: CASSPGTEQFF. CDR3 sequence (DNA): TGTGCCAGCAGCCCGGGGACAGAGCAGTTCTTC.

Concerning this clonotype: A much larger clone differs by one base, so this may be a read error. The CDR3 spells CAGEGGPDGYTF. CDR3 DNA sequence: TGTGCCGGCGAGGGGGGGCCGGATGGCTACACCTTC. The chain carries TRBV6-1 and TRBJ1-2; possibly TRBD1 for D (6 bases). CDR1 is MNHNS and CDR2 is SASEGT in the germline V gene. The CDR3 spans 12 residues. Deletions cut 11 bases from V and 6 bases from J, with 16 bases between.